This T cell receptor (beta chain) was sequenced in a study of OX40 agonist ivuxolimab in advanced cancers. Profiling relied on immunoSEQ multiplex PCR, and the TCRdb table lists in-frame clones only, not all of them. The sample lists fewer than 95,000 clones; about 84% were seen once. This sequence originates from an adult with an advanced solid tumor such as melanoma, head and neck, liver or kidney cancer. Sequencing used CD4+ or CD8+ T cells sorted from blood, obtained in a trial of the OX40 agonist ivuxolimab.

The CDR3 reads CASSAGEANTGELFF. In DNA, the CDR3 is TGTGCCAGTAGTGCAGGAGAAGCGAACACCGGGGAGCTGTTTTTT. The V and J genes are TRBV19 and TRBJ2-2; no reliable D call. Germline CDR1 reads LNHDA; CDR2 reads SQIVND (reference sequence). V lost 5 bases to trimming and J lost 0 bases, with 10 bases between them. CDR3 length: 15 residues.